What follows are 27 T cell receptor beta chains derived from one specimen sequenced in a study of shared clonotypes between healthy human individuals. Sequencing used immunoSEQ multiplex PCR; TCRdb keeps in-frame clones, though not all of them. The repertoire has a few million clones, approximately 95% of them found once; the top ten carry approximately 0.13%. Sequences were obtained from naive CD4+ T cells sorted from blood. The subset: CD45RA+ positively selected. These receptors originate from a man younger than 35 in good health.

The genes are TRBV7-2 and TRBJ1-5, with TRBD1 as a possible D gene (6 bases). From germline, CDR1 is SGHTA and CDR2 FQGNSA. The CDR3 loop spans 14 amino acids. V lost 5 bases, J lost 6 bases, and 14 bases lay in between. For the CDR3, the DNA is TGTGCCAGCAGCCTCGTGGAGGGGGGTCAGCCCCAGCATTTT. Amino acids: CASSLVEGGQPQHF. Full variable domain (missing parts from reference TRBV7-2 and TRBJ1-5): GAGVSQSPSNKVTEKGKDVELRCDPISGHTALYWYRQSLGQGLEFLIYFQGNSAPDKSGLPSDRFSAERTGGSVSTLTIQRTQQEDSAVYLCASSLVEGGQPQHFGDGTRLSIL.

The chain employs TRBV7-9 and TRBJ2-7; the match to TRBD1 covers 10 bases. J gave up 8 bases and V 3 bases, and 10 bases lay outside the gene matches. Germline loops: CDR1 SEHNR, CDR2 FQNEAQ (reference sequence). The CDR3 is 15 residues long. The CDR3 nucleotides read TGTGCCAGCAGCTTGGCTTCCGGGACAGGGGTGAAGCAGTACTTC. Protein product: CASSLASGTGVKQYF.

The V gene is TRBV11-2, the J gene TRBJ2-7; D perhaps matches TRBD2 (5 bases). V shed 2 bases and J shed 6 bases, with 23 bases lying between them. The CDR3 is 17 residues long. Per the germline V gene, CDR1 is SGHAT and CDR2 is FQNNGV. The CDR3 coding sequence is TGTGCCAGCAGCTTACCCGTGGCAAAGAGGGCCCAGGTCGAGCAGTACTTC. This encodes CASSLPVAKRAQVEQYF. Full variable domain (rest looked up from reference TRBV11-2 and TRBJ2-7): EAGVAQSPRYKIIEKRQSVAFWCNPISGHATLYWYQQILGQGPKLLIQFQNNGVVDDSQLPKDRFSAERLKGVDSTLKIQPAKLEDSAVYLCASSLPVAKRAQVEQYFGPGTRLTVT.

This chain uses TRBV6-5 with TRBJ2-7; 10 nucleotides agree with TRBD2. CDR1 MNHEY and CDR2 SVGAGI come from the germline V gene. CDR3 size: 15 residues. With 0 bases clipped from V and 6 bases from J, the junction kept 5 bases outside the gene matches. The CDR3 region has the DNA TGTGCCAGCAGTTACTCGGCTAGCGGGGGCTCCGAGCAGTACTTC. Amino acid sequence: CASSYSASGGSEQYF.

This rearrangement joins TRBV10-3 to TRBJ2-1; TRBD2 aligns across 9 bases. The CDR3 is made up of 14 amino acids. Losses at the gene ends were 5 bases for V and 2 bases for J; bases not matched to a gene: 1. Per germline, CDR1 ENHRY and CDR2 SYGVKD. The CDR3 sequence is CAISPSGTYNEQFF. The CDR3 region has the DNA TGTGCCATCAGTCCTAGCGGGACCTACAATGAGCAGTTCTTC.

This clone was observed a few times. CDR3 loop: CASSEQGVRAEAFF. The CDR3, as DNA: TGTGCCAGCAGTGAACAGGGTGTGCGGGCTGAAGCTTTCTTT. The chain is built from TRBV7-2 and TRBJ1-1; D possibly corresponds to TRBD1 (6 bases). Germline CDR1 and CDR2: SGHTA and FQGNSA. V shed 6 bases and J shed 6 bases, with 17 bases lying between them. There are 14 residues in the CDR3.

This clone was detected once. The chain combines TRBV27 with TRBJ1-1; D perhaps matches TRBD1 (5 bases). The CDR3 is made up of 15 amino acids. Germline values: CDR1 MNHEY, CDR2 SMNVEV (reference sequence). V lost 5 bases to trimming and J lost 4 bases, with 17 bases between them. CDR3: CASSLAPGKSTEAFF. Written as DNA, the CDR3 is TGTGCCAGCAGTCTGGCCCCAGGGAAGAGCACTGAAGCTTTCTTT.

V gene TRBV19 combines with J gene TRBJ2-7; D may be TRBD2 (6 bases). Deletions cut 3 bases from V and 6 bases from J, with 21 bases between. The CDR3 extends over 16 amino acids. In germline, CDR1 is LNHDA, CDR2 SQIVND (reference sequence). CDR3 nucleotides: TGTGCCAGTAGTATTGGGGGGACTCAAGCGCGCTCCGAGCAGTACTTC. As protein: CASSIGGTQARSEQYF.

The chain links TRBV29-1 to TRBJ2-1; perhaps TRBD1 as D (6 bases). Germline CDR1 SQVTM, CDR2 ANQGSEA. The CDR3 covers 15 residues. The CDR3 sequence is CTQTHRVRAKNEQFF. As DNA, the CDR3 is TGCACCCAGACCCACAGGGTACGAGCAAAGAATGAGCAGTTCTTC.

The CDR3 DNA sequence: TGCAGCGTCGAAAGGACTAGCGGGGGCTCGGACCAGTACTTC. It specifies CSVERTSGGSDQYF. The gene calls are TRBV29-1 and TRBJ2-5, with 13 nucleotides matching TRBD2. Germline CDR1 and CDR2: SQVTM and ANQGSEA. The CDR3 has 14 residues. V was pared by 6 bases and J by 10 bases, with 11 bases of the junction left unmatched.

The V call is TRBV2, the J call TRBJ2-7; either TRBD1 or TRBD2 may supply D (5 bases each). The germline V gene has CDR1 SNHLY and CDR2 FYNNEI. The CDR3 has 13 amino acids. V shed 7 bases and J shed 5 bases, with 15 bases lying between them. The CDR3 DNA is TGTGCCAGCACTTCCCGGGGCGAGAACGAGCAGTACTTC. This sequence encodes CASTSRGENEQYF.

The chain combines TRBV7-9 with TRBJ1-1; D ambiguous. V was cut by 5 bases and J by 1 base, with 14 bases left in between. Germline CDR1 and CDR2: SEHNR and FQNEAQ (reference sequence). The CDR3 is 15 residues long. The CDR3 protein is CASSPPRGRNTEAFF. For the CDR3, the DNA is TGTGCCAGCAGCCCCCCCCGCGGGCGGAACACTGAAGCTTTCTTT.

The rearrangement links TRBV7-3 to TRBJ2-2; D perhaps matches TRBD2 (7 bases). The CDR3 loop spans 17 amino acids. The germline V gene has CDR1 SGHTA and CDR2 FQGTGA. The ends were cut back, 0 bases at V and 7 bases at J, with 18 bases in the middle. Written as DNA, the CDR3 is TGTGCCAGCAGCTTAACCGGGGGGCCTCGGCAAAGCGGGGAGCTGTTTTTT. Its translation: CASSLTGGPRQSGELFF. Drawing the rest from reference TRBV7-3 and TRBJ2-2, the complete variable domain is GAGVSQTPSNKVTEKGKYVELRCDPISGHTALYWYRQSLGQGPEFLIYFQGTGAADDSGLPNDRFFAVRPEGSVSTLKIQRTERGDSAVYLCASSLTGGPRQSGELFFGEGSRLTVL.

The J gene is TRBJ2-1, the V gene TRBV15; 7 bases fit TRBD1. Per germline, CDR1 LNHNV and CDR2 YYDKDF (reference sequence). V shed 8 bases and J 7 bases; nucleotides not matched to a gene: 14. The CDR3 totals 15 residues. The CDR3 DNA reads TGTGCCACCTGCGTCGGGGCAGGGGGTATGAATGAGCAGTTCTTC. It translates to CATCVGAGGMNEQFF.

The rearrangement links TRBV5-8 to TRBJ2-5, with D possibly matching TRBD1 (6 bases). CDR3 length equals 14 residues. The germline gives CDR1 SGHTS, CDR2 YDEGEE. Deletions cut 2 bases from V and 2 bases from J, with 10 bases between. The CDR3 loop is CASSFRDKQETQYF. The CDR3, as DNA: TGTGCCAGCAGCTTTAGGGACAAGCAAGAGACCCAGTACTTC.

The chain uses TRBV28 and TRBJ2-2; possible D gene TRBD1, 6 bases. Trimming removed 10 bases from V and 0 bases from J, with 12 bases in between. The CDR3 is made up of 14 amino acids. Looked up from germline, CDR1 is MDHEN and CDR2 is SYDVKM. The CDR3 is CATSGHSNTGELFF. CDR3 DNA: TGTGCCACATCGGGACATTCGAACACCGGGGAGCTGTTTTTT.

V and J are TRBV6-6 and TRBJ2-1, with 10 bases identical to TRBD1. V dropped 2 bases and J dropped 3; count of bases not matched to a gene: 4. The CDR3 covers 16 residues. The germline gives CDR1 MNHNY, CDR2 SVGAGI (reference sequence). The CDR3 nucleotides read TGTGCCAGCAGTTACCCGGACAGGGGGATCTACAATGAGCAGTTCTTC. It encodes CASSYPDRGIYNEQFF.

The V call is TRBV27, the J call TRBJ1-2, with TRBD1 matching over 7 bases. Germline V gene lookup returns CDR1 MNHEY and CDR2 SMNVEV (reference sequence). J was trimmed by 8 bases and V by 1 base; bases with no gene match: 19. The CDR3 has 18 amino acids. The CDR3 loop is CASSLYGRGTEPLRGYTF. The CDR3 DNA is TGTGCCAGCAGTTTATACGGGAGGGGGACAGAGCCCCTACGGGGCTACACCTTC.

This clone occurred a few times. V and J are TRBV30 and TRBJ1-2, with D unresolved. The ends were cut back, 2 bases at V and 0 bases at J, with 13 bases in the middle. There are 15 residues in the CDR3. Germline lookup yields CDR1 GTSNPN and CDR2 SVGIG (reference sequence). CDR3 protein: CAWSPGWTPNYGYTF. CDR3 nucleotide sequence: TGTGCCTGGAGTCCCGGTTGGACGCCTAACTATGGCTACACCTTC.

The V and J genes are TRBV28 and TRBJ1-2; no firm D call. Trimming stripped 6 bases from V and 8 bases from J, with 19 bases between. The CDR3 contains 14 residues. CDR1 and CDR2 from the germline V gene are MDHEN and SYDVKM. In DNA, the CDR3 is TGTGCCAGCAGCAGATGGACTGAGGTGGGGGGCTACACCTTC. Translated: CASSRWTEVGGYTF.

J is TRBJ1-1 and V is TRBV29-1; D remains unclear. Trimming took 3 bases from V and 3 from J, leaving 14 bases between them. Germline V gene sequence: CDR1 SQVTM, CDR2 ANQGSEA. CDR3 length equals 14 residues. The DNA of the CDR3 is TGCAGCGTTGAGGGCCAGGCCGGTTACACTGAAGCTTTCTTT. It specifies CSVEGQAGYTEAFF.

This chain uses TRBV6-5 with TRBJ2-2; TRBD1 aligns across 9 bases. Per germline, CDR1 MNHEY and CDR2 SVGAGI. After removal of 6 bases from V and 7 bases from J, the junction contained 9 bases not matched to a gene. The CDR3 totals 15 residues. Written as DNA, the CDR3 is TGTGCCAGCAGGAAACAGGGGGCAGGAATCGGGGAGCTGTTTTTT. Translated, it gives CASRKQGAGIGELFF.

The chain combines TRBV11-2 with TRBJ1-1; maybe TRBD1 (6 bases). The CDR3 has 15 amino acids. Germline lookup yields CDR1 SGHAT and CDR2 FQNNGV. Between the trimmed V and J ends, which lost 0 bases and 5 bases, there was a span of 13 bases. For the CDR3, the DNA is TGTGCCAGCAGCTTAGAGCAGGGGATGGTGACTGAAGCTTTCTTT. Protein: CASSLEQGMVTEAFF.

The rearrangement uses TRBV5-1 and TRBJ1-3, with D tentatively TRBD1 (5 bases). CDR1 is SGHRS and CDR2 is YFSETQ in the germline V gene. This CDR3 has 15 residues. Trimming removed 4 bases from V and 0 bases from J, with 11 bases in between. CDR3 sequence: CASSDVQGSGNTIYF. The CDR3 DNA is TGCGCCAGCAGCGATGTCCAGGGCTCTGGAAACACCATATATTTT.

A single count supports this clone. Other DNA sequences of this sample code for an identical CDR3. The chain couples TRBV6-1 to TRBJ2-2; TRBD2 matches at 11 bases. The J segment lost 0 bases and the V segment lost 4 bases, leaving 4 bases of the junction unmatched. Per the germline V gene, CDR1 is MNHNS and CDR2 is SASEGT. The CDR3 consists of 17 residues. The CDR3 spells CASSGRLAGTNTGELFF. The DNA of the CDR3 is TGTGCCAGCAGTGGACGACTAGCGGGAACGAACACCGGGGAGCTGTTTTTT.

This clone appeared a single time. The V call is TRBV5-6, the J call TRBJ2-3, with 7 bases identical to TRBD1. The CDR3 sequence is 16 residues long. CDR1 is SGHDT and CDR2 is YYEEEE in the germline V gene. With V trimmed by 7 bases and J by 2 bases, 13 bases remained unmatched. The CDR3 sequence is CASGLYRDRITDTQYF. The CDR3 DNA follows: TGTGCCAGCGGTCTTTACCGGGACAGAATCACAGATACGCAGTATTTT.

V gene TRBV7-9 combines with J gene TRBJ1-1; 11 bases are a match to TRBD1. Germline V CDR1 and CDR2: SEHNR, FQNEAQ (reference sequence). The CDR3 contains 13 residues. Germline trimming cut 5 bases from V and 7 bases from J; bases unmatched to any gene: 3. CDR3: CASSRGTGGEAFF. In nucleotides, the CDR3 is TGTGCCAGCAGCCGTGGGACAGGGGGTGAAGCTTTCTTT. The complete variable domain, with remaining parts taken from reference TRBV7-9 and TRBJ1-1, reads DTGVSQNPRHKITKRGQNVTFRCDPISEHNRLYWYRQTLGQGPEFLTYFQNEAQLEKSRLLSDRFSAERPKGSFSTLEIQRTEQGDSAMYLCASSRGTGGEAFFGQGTRLTVV.